One sample yielded the 13 T cell receptor beta chains listed below, sequenced in a study of shared clonotypes between healthy human individuals. The assay was immunoSEQ multiplex PCR, and TCRdb's table has in-frame clones only and misses some. There are about 1 million clones in the sample; more than 60% occur only once, and about 1.5% lies in the top ten. Material for sequencing was memory CD4+ T cells sorted from blood. This sample's subset: CD45RA-negative fraction. The origin of the receptors is a man younger than 30 in good health.

V is TRBV5-1 and J is TRBJ2-1; 9 positions match TRBD1. Per the germline V gene, CDR1 is SGHRS and CDR2 is YFSETQ. The CDR3 runs 17 residues. The J segment lost 4 bases and the V segment lost 5 bases, leaving 13 bases of the junction unmatched. CDR3 nucleotide sequence: TGCGCCAGCAGATCAAACCCCGACAGGGGGATGTACAATGAGCAGTTCTTC. The encoded protein is CASRSNPDRGMYNEQFF.

This chain connects TRBV2 to TRBJ1-4; D unclear. CDR3 length: 16 amino acids. Germline V gives CDR1 SNHLY, CDR2 FYNNEI. Between the trimmed V and J ends, which lost 4 bases and 8 bases, there was a span of 20 bases. The CDR3 bases are TGTGCCAGCAGTGTAGGAGGAGCGACGGTAGGGGAAAAACTGTTTTTT. Translated, it gives CASSVGGATVGEKLFF.

The chain links TRBV25-1 to TRBJ1-4; perhaps TRBD1 as D (6 bases). CDR1 is MGHDK, CDR2 SYGVNS, per germline. The CDR3 sequence is 16 residues long. V shed 1 base and J shed 5 bases, with 14 bases lying between them. This CDR3 is CASSELRTGQNEKLFF. The CDR3 nucleotides read TGTGCCAGCAGTGAATTACGAACAGGGCAGAATGAAAAACTGTTTTTT.

V and J are TRBV10-3 and TRBJ1-1; TRBD1 might be the D (6 bases). CDR1 is ENHRY, CDR2 SYGVKD, per germline. Trimming removed 6 bases from V and 4 bases from J, with 18 bases in between. The CDR3 spans 15 residues. In DNA form, the CDR3 reads TGTGCCATCAGGCCCACCGAGGGGGAAGGCACTGAAGCTTTCTTT. Residues: CAIRPTEGEGTEAFF.

This clone appeared once. The V gene is TRBV6-1, the J gene TRBJ2-7; 8 bases are shared with TRBD2. The junction had 4 bases not matched to a gene; V was cut back by 6 bases and J by 0 bases. Germline-derived CDR1 and CDR2 are MNHNS and SASEGT. The CDR3 has 14 amino acids. DNA for the CDR3: TGTGCCAGCAGCCAGCGGGGGAGCTCCTACGAGCAGTACTTC. Its translation is CASSQRGSSYEQYF.

In its sample, this clone was seen once. The genes are TRBV5-1 and TRBJ1-6; 7 bases fit TRBD1. The CDR3 is 17 residues long. V shed 2 bases and J 2 bases; nucleotides not matched to a gene: 7. Germline V gene lookup returns CDR1 SGHRS and CDR2 YFSETQ. Written as DNA, the CDR3 is TGCGCCAGCAGCTTAGGACAGGCTGGGCCCTATAATTCACCCCTCCACTTT. Amino acids: CASSLGQAGPYNSPLHF.

This clone came up a few times. The CDR3 spells CASSSTTLDRTYGYTF. In DNA form, the CDR3 reads TGTGCCAGCAGTTCGACCACCCTAGACAGGACCTATGGCTACACCTTC. The chain links TRBV6-6 to TRBJ1-2; D might be TRBD1 (6 bases). The CDR3 has 16 amino acids. Trimming took off 4 bases at V and 4 bases at J, with 19 bases between the two ends. The V gene's germline CDR1 is MNHNY and CDR2 SVGAGI (reference sequence).

This chain connects TRBV5-1 to TRBJ1-5; no definite D call. Trimming pared 4 bases from V and 0 bases from J, leaving 11 bases between. Looked up from germline, CDR1 is SGHRS and CDR2 is YFSETQ. This CDR3 is 15 amino acids long. Here the CDR3 DNA reads TGCGCCAGCAGCCCGGACGGAAATAGCAATCAGCCCCAGCATTTT. This translates into CASSPDGNSNQPQHF.

A few counts support this clone. The chain is built from TRBV7-6 and TRBJ2-2; 10 bases match TRBD1. The CDR3 runs to 15 residues. Trimming took 5 bases from V and 4 from J; bases not matched to a gene: 4. CDR1 SGHVS and CDR2 FNYEAQ come from the germline V gene. The CDR3 DNA is TGTGCCAGCAGCCCCTGGACAGGGGGCACCGGGGAGCTGTTTTTT. Protein product: CASSPWTGGTGELFF.

The chain uses TRBV7-8 and TRBJ1-2; no firm D call. The CDR3 sequence is 13 residues long. Trimming removed 7 bases at V and 1 base at J, with 10 bases between. Germline V lookup: CDR1 SGHVS, CDR2 FQNEAQ. The CDR3 spells CASTPGDNYGYTF. DNA of the CDR3: TGTGCCAGCACCCCTGGGGATAACTATGGCTACACCTTC. Using reference TRBV7-8 and TRBJ1-2 for the parts outside the CDR3, the full variable domain is GAGVSQSPRYKVAKRGQDVALRCDPISGHVSLFWYQQALGQGPEFLTYFQNEAQLDKSGLPSDRFFAERPEGSVSTLKIQRTQQEDSAVYLCASTPGDNYGYTFGSGTRLTVV.

J is TRBJ2-5 and V is TRBV10-2; a weak D match, TRBD2 (6 bases). Deletions cut 6 bases from V and 2 bases from J, with 10 bases between. Germline CDR1 reads WSHSY; CDR2 reads SAAADI. The CDR3 is 13 amino acids. CDR3 nucleotide sequence: TGCGCCAGCAGACCGGCGGGACAAGAGACCCAGTACTTC. This codes for CASRPAGQETQYF.

This clone was observed a handful of times. V gene TRBV15 combines with J gene TRBJ2-3, with TRBD2 as a possible D gene (5 bases). CDR1 and CDR2 from the germline V gene are LNHNV and YYDKDF (reference sequence). The CDR3 has 17 residues. With 1 base removed from V and 4 bases from J, the gap between germline ends came to 18 bases. The CDR3 DNA reads TGTGCCACCAGCAGAGCGGTAACGCCCGGAGGCGCAGATACGCAGTATTTT. Residues: CATSRAVTPGGADTQYF.

This clone was picked up one time. This chain joins TRBV2 and TRBJ1-4; D is ambiguous. The germline gives CDR1 SNHLY, CDR2 FYNNEI. The V and J ends lost 7 bases and 3 bases respectively, with 12 bases between them. The CDR3 length is 14 residues. For the CDR3, the DNA is TGTGCCAGCAACCGCGCGTCGGCTAATGAAAAACTGTTTTTT. It encodes CASNRASANEKLFF.